Listed below are T cell receptor beta chains from one sample, sequenced in a study of CD8+ T cells in alopecia areata. Sequenced by immunoSEQ multiplex PCR; TCRdb stores in-frame clones only, minus some. The repertoire holds 2,500 to 3,500 clones, with approximately 79% as singletons. The sequencing used skin, collected at week 24, from a patient treated with tofacitinib. These receptors all stem from a human donor with alopecia areata. CDR3s include the opening cysteine and the closing phenylalanine or tryptophan. Each record gives: clone size, V gene, D gene, J gene, CDR3 protein, CDR3 DNA. D genes are given only for firm matches. The size of a clone is reported for some rows only, either as once, few or many, or as a class for expanded clones.

size: few
V: TRBV6-5
D: TRBD1
J: TRBJ1-1
CDR3: CASSWGQGRTEAFF
DNA: TGTGCCAGCAGTTGGGGACAGGGGAGAACTGAAGCTTTCTTT

size: few
V: TRBV5-1
D: .
J: TRBJ2-2
CDR3: CASSLEGGTGELFF
DNA: TGCGCCAGCAGCTTGGAAGGGGGGACCGGGGAGCTGTTTTTT

size: .
V: TRBV10-3
D: TRBD2
J: TRBJ2-7
CDR3: CAISEFSGTRVPYEQYF
DNA: TGTGCCATCAGTGAATTTTCAGGGACTAGGGTACCCTACGAGCAGTACTTC

size: .
V: TRBV7-8
D: .
J: TRBJ2-7
CDR3: CASSLPNPNRRREQYF
DNA: TGTGCCAGCAGCTTACCCAACCCCAACAGGCGTAGGGAGCAGTACTTC

size: few
V: TRBV7-2
D: TRBD2
J: TRBJ2-2
CDR3: CASSSLARNTGELFF
DNA: TGTGCCAGCAGCTCACTAGCGAGGAACACCGGGGAGCTGTTTTTT

size: .
V: TRBV7-8
D: .
J: TRBJ2-1
CDR3: CASSLALRSGPETHEQFF
DNA: TGTGCCAGCAGCTTAGCTCTACGCTCGGGACCCGAAACCCATGAGCAGTTCTTC

size: .
V: TRBV6-6
D: .
J: TRBJ2-5
CDR3: CASRGWREETQYF
DNA: TGTGCCAGCCGGGGATGGCGAGAAGAGACCCAGTACTTC

size: .
V: TRBV9
D: .
J: TRBJ2-5
CDR3: CASSVHTGETQYF
DNA: TGTGCCAGCAGCGTTCACACGGGAGAGACCCAGTACTTC

size: .
V: TRBV5-1
D: .
J: TRBJ2-2
CDR3: CASSLVWSWELFF
DNA: TGCGCCAGCAGCTTGGTTTGGTCCTGGGAGCTGTTTTTT

size: .
V: TRBV6-6
D: .
J: TRBJ1-1
CDR3: CASSYSEGGEAFF
DNA: TGTGCCAGCAGTTACTCCGAGGGGGGTGAAGCTTTCTTT

size: .
V: TRBV7-8
D: TRBD1
J: TRBJ2-2
CDR3: CASSTPGTGGYRGTGELFF
DNA: TGTGCCAGCAGCACCCCCGGGACAGGGGGGTACCGGGGCACCGGGGAGCTGTTTTTT

size: .
V: TRBV5-1
D: .
J: TRBJ2-5
CDR3: CASSLAGGTLVQETQYF
DNA: TGCGCCAGCAGCTTGGCCGGGGGGACACTAGTCCAAGAGACCCAGTACTTC

size: .
V: TRBV7-9
D: .
J: TRBJ2-3
CDR3: CASSRRLEGQYF
DNA: TGTGCCAGCAGCCGCCGACTAGAGGGGCAGTATTTT

size: once
V: TRBV29-1
D: .
J: TRBJ1-5
CDR3: CSVEVDRGQPQHF
DNA: TGCAGCGTTGAGGTGGATAGGGGCCAGCCCCAGCATTTT

size: .
V: TRBV2
D: .
J: TRBJ1-5
CDR3: CASRDSYSNQPQHF
DNA: TGTGCCAGCAGAGACAGTTATAGCAATCAGCCCCAGCATTTT

size: .
V: TRBV7-3
D: .
J: TRBJ2-5
CDR3: CASSLTGHPQETQYF
DNA: TGTGCCAGCAGCTTAACTGGACATCCCCAAGAGACCCAGTACTTC

size: .
V: TRBV7-9
D: TRBD1
J: TRBJ2-3
CDR3: CASSSGTGMVADTQYF
DNA: TGTGCCAGCAGCTCGGGGACAGGGATGGTTGCAGATACGCAGTATTTT

size: .
V: TRBV12-5
D: TRBD1
J: TRBJ2-2
CDR3: CASGSYPGTGANTGELFF
DNA: TGTGCTAGTGGTTCCTATCCCGGGACAGGGGCGAACACTGGGGAGCTGTTTTTT

size: .
V: TRBV19
D: .
J: TRBJ1-2
CDR3: CASSPIETNQKTYGYTF
DNA: TGTGCCAGTAGTCCAATCGAGACAAATCAGAAGACCTATGGCTACACCTTC

size: .
V: TRBV6-9
D: .
J: TRBJ2-3
CDR3: CASSEVGVGTDTQYF
DNA: TGTGCCAGCAGTGAAGTTGGGGTTGGCACAGATACGCAGTATTTT

size: .
V: TRBV4-2
D: .
J: TRBJ1-2
CDR3: CASSQDRWGSYGYTF
DNA: TGTGCCAGCAGCCAAGATCGGTGGGGAAGCTATGGCTACACCTTC

size: .
V: TRBV4-3
D: .
J: TRBJ2-7
CDR3: CASSQAESSYEQYF
DNA: TGCGCCAGCAGCCAAGCAGAAAGCTCCTACGAGCAGTACTTC

size: .
V: TRBV18
D: .
J: TRBJ2-7
CDR3: CASSPPQGYEQYF
DNA: TGTGCCAGCTCACCACCTCAGGGTTACGAGCAGTACTTC

size: .
V: TRBV5-6
D: .
J: TRBJ1-4
CDR3: CASRRWRMGEKLFF
DNA: TGTGCCAGCAGGCGGTGGAGGATGGGCGAAAAACTGTTTTTT

size: .
V: TRBV7-2
D: TRBD2
J: TRBJ2-1
CDR3: CASSLLAGGLGNEQFF
DNA: TGTGCCAGCAGCTTACTAGCGGGGGGCCTCGGGAATGAGCAGTTCTTC

size: once
V: TRBV5-1
D: .
J: TRBJ2-1
CDR3: CASSLDSPFEGGQFF
DNA: TGCGCCAGCAGCTTGGATTCGCCTTTTGAGGGGGGGCAGTTCTTC

size: few
V: TRBV19
D: .
J: TRBJ1-4
CDR3: CASRLQGLEEKLFF
DNA: TGTGCCAGTAGGTTGCAGGGGCTAGAAGAAAAACTGTTTTTT

size: .
V: TRBV27
D: .
J: TRBJ1-6
CDR3: CASGPVASSYNSPLHF
DNA: TGTGCCAGCGGACCTGTGGCGAGCTCCTATAATTCACCCCTCCACTTT

size: .
V: TRBV15
D: .
J: TRBJ1-1
CDR3: CATSRRQWMEAFF
DNA: TGTGCCACCAGCAGACGACAGTGGATGGAAGCTTTCTTT

size: .
V: TRBV27
D: TRBD1
J: TRBJ2-7
CDR3: CASSWAGGSGEQYF
DNA: TGTGCCAGCAGTTGGGCAGGGGGAAGCGGCGAGCAGTACTTC

size: .
V: TRBV27
D: .
J: TRBJ1-5
CDR3: CASSPRGNFNQPQHF
DNA: TGTGCCAGCAGTCCTCGGGGAAATTTTAATCAGCCCCAGCATTTT

size: .
V: TRBV6-5
D: .
J: TRBJ1-5
CDR3: CASSSRLTGLRQPQHF
DNA: TGTGCCAGCAGTTCCCGGCTCACAGGGTTAAGACAGCCCCAGCATTTT

size: .
V: TRBV7-2
D: TRBD2
J: TRBJ2-2
CDR3: CASSLMLAGATGELFF
DNA: TGTGCCAGCAGCTTAATGCTAGCGGGGGCCACCGGGGAGCTGTTTTTT

size: .
V: TRBV2
D: TRBD1
J: TRBJ1-1
CDR3: CASSPARQGLAAFF
DNA: TGTGCCAGCAGCCCTGCCCGACAGGGGCTGGCGGCTTTCTTT

size: .
V: TRBV6-4
D: .
J: TRBJ2-1
CDR3: CASNHEDSRPNEQFF
DNA: TGTGCCAGCAATCATGAAGACTCCCGACCCAATGAGCAGTTCTTC

size: .
V: TRBV2
D: TRBD1
J: TRBJ1-1
CDR3: CASSQGENTEAFF
DNA: TGTGCCAGCAGTCAGGGGGAGAACACTGAAGCTTTCTTT

size: .
V: TRBV11-2
D: TRBD1
J: TRBJ2-7
CDR3: CASSLGTGVDEQYF
DNA: TGTGCCAGCAGCTTAGGGACAGGGGTGGACGAGCAGTACTTC

size: .
V: TRBV4-3
D: .
J: TRBJ2-2
CDR3: CASSQSLRAMDTGELFF
DNA: TGCGCCAGCAGCCAGTCCCTCAGGGCCATGGACACCGGGGAGCTGTTTTTT

size: .
V: TRBV7-2
D: .
J: TRBJ2-3
CDR3: CASSIGLDSDTQYF
DNA: TGTGCCAGCAGCATTGGACTTGACTCGGATACGCAGTATTTT

size: .
V: TRBV7-8
D: TRBD1
J: TRBJ1-5
CDR3: CASSPKVAGGEDQPQHF
DNA: TGTGCCAGCAGCCCCAAAGTAGCAGGGGGCGAGGATCAGCCCCAGCATTTT

size: .
V: TRBV6-1
D: .
J: TRBJ1-6
CDR3: CASSDRDYNSPLHF
DNA: TGTGCCAGCAGTGACAGGGACTATAATTCACCCCTCCACTTT

size: .
V: TRBV5-5
D: TRBD1
J: TRBJ2-1
CDR3: CASSGGTGKNEQFF
DNA: TGTGCCAGCAGCGGTGGGACAGGGAAAAATGAGCAGTTCTTC

size: .
V: TRBV4-1
D: .
J: TRBJ2-5
CDR3: CASSQVPFLVVRLGETQYF
DNA: TGCGCCAGCAGCCAAGTCCCGTTTTTGGTAGTCAGACTTGGAGAGACCCAGTACTTC

size: .
V: TRBV10-3
D: .
J: TRBJ2-1
CDR3: CAISEGGLGKEQFF
DNA: TGTGCCATCAGTGAGGGGGGGTTGGGGAAGGAGCAGTTCTTC

size: .
V: TRBV2
D: TRBD2
J: TRBJ2-2
CDR3: CASGTSGGPTGELFF
DNA: TGTGCCAGCGGCACTAGCGGGGGACCCACCGGGGAGCTGTTTTTT

size: .
V: TRBV7-9
D: .
J: TRBJ2-4
CDR3: CASSLAPPEVAKNIQYF
DNA: TGTGCCAGCAGCTTAGCCCCTCCAGAAGTAGCCAAAAACATTCAGTACTTC

size: .
V: TRBV5-5
D: TRBD2
J: TRBJ2-5
CDR3: CASRLKASGVHREEGTQYF
DNA: TGTGCCAGCAGATTAAAGGCTAGCGGGGTCCACCGGGAGGAGGGGACCCAGTACTTC

size: few
V: TRBV11-2
D: TRBD2
J: TRBJ2-1
CDR3: CASSLRFGGVYNEQFF
DNA: TGTGCCAGCAGCTTACGTTTCGGGGGGGTCTACAATGAGCAGTTCTTC